The clone carrying this TCR beta chain has a handful of counts. The data were obtained in a study of blood T cells in healthy people across ages. Study summary: Capture via template switching afforded approximately one barcoded beta molecule per two T cells.

A second about 7 to 12 cycle PCR used barcoded and J-beta primers. TCRdb reprocessed the 5' RACE reads with MiXCR, giving one entry per CDR3 protein. Here the sample spans 900,000 to 950,000 distinct CDR3 sequences, about 28% being singletons. The CDR3 covers 15 residues. CDR1 and CDR2 (germline): SGHNT, YYREEE (reference sequence). The V end lost 4 bases, the J end lost 0 bases, and 12 bases lay between the germline ends. This sample also belongs to another study, concerning T cells of mothers and their children. Per that paper: The people who donated were a few healthy Caucasian mothers and their six children.

The chain is built from TRBV5-4 and TRBJ2-3, with D unclear. This sequence was found in a woman aged 40 to 55 in good health. The source material was blood. The CDR3 DNA is TGTGCCAGCAGCCTACCCAGGAGCAGCACAGATACGCAGTATTTT. This encodes CASSLPRSSTDTQYF. Filled out from reference TRBV5-4 and TRBJ2-3, the complete variable domain reads ETGVTQSPTHLIKTRGQQVTLRCSSQSGHNTVSWYQQALGQGPQFIFQYYREEENGRGNFPPRFSGLQFPNYSSELNVNALELDDSALYLCASSLPRSSTDTQYFGPGTRLTVL.